This T cell receptor beta chain came from a study of T-cell reconstitution after alpha-beta-depleted transplantation in children. With V trimmed by 6 bases and J by 3 bases, 5 bases remained unmatched. The CDR3 sequence is 13 residues long. CDR1 is SQVTM, CDR2 ANQGSEA, per germline. This clonotype came up many times. The library targeted TCRbeta and was prepared with unique molecular identifiers. One entry per CDR3 protein results from TCRdb running MiXCR on the PCR reads. The sample comprises about 360,000 distinct CDR3 sequences, about an eighth of which are singletons, and approximately 4.2% rests with the top ten.

Sequencing was performed on PBMCs, taken from the stem cell graft. This chain connects TRBV29-1 to TRBJ1-3, with 7 bases identical to TRBD1. This TCR was recovered from a human donor who donated a stem cell graft to a child with Fanconi anemia. The CDR3 bases are TGCAGCGTCCAGACAGGGCTTGGAAACACCATATATTTT. This sequence encodes CSVQTGLGNTIYF. Full variable domain (outside the CDR3, taken from reference TRBV29-1 and TRBJ1-3): SAVISQKPSRDICQRGTSLTIQCQVDSQVTMMFWYRQQPGQSLTLIATANQGSEATYESGFVIDKFPISRPNLTFSTLTVSNMSPEDSSIYLCSVQTGLGNTIYFGEGSWLTVV.